This record covers a single T cell receptor (beta chain). V lost 3 bases to trimming and J lost 6 bases, with 10 bases between them. CDR1 and CDR2 from the germline V gene are MNHEY and SMNVEV (reference sequence). CDR3 length: 13 amino acids. The data derive from a study of blood T cell repertoires in COVID-19. Living in 24 US areas, the participants were between 18 and 89 years of age. Using immunoSEQ multiplex PCR, the repertoire was profiled, and TCRdb retains in-frame clones only, with some absent. The profile covers about 200,000 clones, with 80% to 90% appearing a single time and 6.5% to 9.5% taken by the ten largest.

What was sequenced was PBMCs or T cells enriched from blood (not recorded which). The sequence came from a woman aged 18 to 35 who had recovered from COVID-19. The chain carries TRBV27 and TRBJ2-3; D ambiguous. The CDR3 loop reads CASSLSPADTQYF. In nucleotides, the CDR3 is TGTGCCAGCAGTTTGAGTCCCGCGGATACGCAGTATTTT.